These 25 T cell receptor beta chains came from one sample sequenced in a study of T-cell reconstitution after alpha-beta-depleted transplantation in children. The library targeted TCRbeta and was prepared with unique molecular identifiers. Each CDR3 protein is one row after TCRdb ran MiXCR on the PCR reads. The sample consists of approximately 590,000 distinct CDR3 sequences, 10% of them appearing once. Source: PBMCs from the stem cell graft donor, taken from the stem cell graft. The receptors here all came from a human donor who donated a stem cell graft to a child with acute myeloid leukemia.

This clonotype was detected many times. V usage is TRBV28 and J usage is TRBJ1-2; tentatively, D is TRBD1 (5 bases). Germline CDR1 MDHEN, CDR2 SYDVKM. V dropped 7 bases and J dropped 3 bases, with 15 bases sitting between them. CDR3 length: 14 amino acids. The CDR3 protein is CASTRAGAYYGYTF. The CDR3 nucleotides are TGTGCCAGCACTAGAGCCGGGGCCTACTATGGCTACACCTTC.

This clonotype has ten or more counts. The gene calls are TRBV6-5 and TRBJ2-2, with D perhaps TRBD2 (6 bases). The germline V gene encodes CDR1 MNHEY and CDR2 SVGAGI. V lost 8 bases to trimming and J lost 5 bases, with 9 bases between them. CDR3 size: 12 residues. CDR3 residues: CASRDSTGELFF. The CDR3 nucleotides read TGTGCCAGCCGGGACTCAACCGGGGAGCTGTTTTTT.

This clonotype came up many times. The V gene is TRBV20-1, the J gene TRBJ1-6, with 7 bases aligning to TRBD1. Germline loops: CDR1 DFQATT, CDR2 SNEGSKA (reference sequence). CDR3 size: 17 residues. V shed 0 bases, J shed 1 base, and the junction held 6 bases outside the gene matches. The CDR3 region has the DNA TGCAGTGCTAGAGATTCGGCCAGGGGGTCCTATAATTCACCCCTCCACTTT. Protein sequence: CSARDSARGSYNSPLHF.

The rearrangement links TRBV7-9 to TRBJ2-7; the match to TRBD2 covers 9 bases. The CDR3 loop spans 13 amino acids. V was pared by 5 bases and J by 5 bases, with 4 bases of the junction left unmatched. Germline-derived CDR1 and CDR2 are SEHNR and FQNEAQ (reference sequence). CDR3 in DNA: TGTGCCAGCAGCCTTAGCGGGAGCGACGAGCAGTACTTC. Its protein is CASSLSGSDEQYF.

J is TRBJ2-5 and V is TRBV7-2; TRBD1 matches 10 bases. CDR1 and CDR2 (germline): SGHTA, FQGNSA. V shed 5 bases and J 2 bases; nucleotides not matched to a gene: 5. This CDR3 has 15 amino acids. CDR3 region: CASSPGQGGQETQYF. The CDR3 DNA sequence: TGTGCCAGCAGCCCCGGACAGGGGGGACAAGAGACCCAGTACTTC.

A note on this clonotype: Mismatch with germline at one junction end may stem from a read error. The rearrangement uses TRBV12-3 or TRBV12-4 and TRBJ2-1, with 7 bases aligning to TRBD1. The length of the CDR3 is 13 residues. The CDR3 nucleotides read TGTGCCAGCAGTCAGGGACAGAGGGATGAGCAGCTCTTC. This gives the protein CASSQGQRDEQLF.

This clonotype was seen at least ten times. V usage is TRBV29-1 and J usage is TRBJ1-1; D gene ambiguous. This CDR3 spans 12 amino acids. V was shortened by 3 bases and J by 5 bases, with 10 bases between the two germline ends. Germline CDR1 is SQVTM and CDR2 is ANQGSEA. For the CDR3, the DNA is TGCAGCGTTGATGGTCCGATTACTGAAGCTTTCTTT. It yields the protein CSVDGPITEAFF.

This chain links TRBV27 with TRBJ2-7; 10 bases are a match to TRBD1. The CDR3 has 15 residues. Germline lookup yields CDR1 MNHEY and CDR2 SMNVEV (reference sequence). J gave up 11 bases and V 5 bases, and 15 bases lay outside the gene matches. The CDR3 region is CASSLRTGGISGEYF. As DNA, the CDR3 is TGTGCCAGCAGTCTACGGACAGGGGGGATCTCGGGGGAGTACTTC.

This clonotype was observed a handful of times. The genes are TRBV6-5 and TRBJ1-5, with D possibly TRBD1 on 5 matching bases. Trimming stripped 6 bases from V and 9 bases from J, with 15 bases between. The CDR3 is 13 amino acids. Germline V gives CDR1 MNHEY, CDR2 SVGAGI. The CDR3 loop reads CASRGEAVGPQHF. The CDR3 DNA reads as TGTGCCAGCAGAGGGGAGGCGGTCGGGCCCCAGCATTTT.

This clonotype was seen ten or more times. The chain is built from TRBV9 and TRBJ2-7; D could derive from TRBD1 or TRBD2 (5 bases each). The CDR3 runs 14 residues. Trimming pared 2 bases from V and 5 bases from J, leaving 14 bases between. CDR1 is SGDLS, CDR2 YYNGEE, per germline. The chain's CDR3 is CASSVGQGAHEQYF. CDR3 in DNA: TGTGCCAGCAGCGTCGGTCAGGGAGCCCACGAGCAGTACTTC.

V is TRBV7-2 and J is TRBJ2-2, with 9 bases that match TRBD2. The CDR3 covers 16 residues. Germline V CDR1 and CDR2: SGHTA, FQGNSA. J was trimmed by 0 bases and V by 4 bases; bases with no gene match: 3. The CDR3 region is CASSSRLAANTGELFF. CDR3 nucleotides: TGTGCCAGCAGCTCGCGACTAGCGGCGAACACCGGGGAGCTGTTTTTT.

This clonotype has ten or more counts. The chain employs TRBV7-2 and TRBJ2-7; 9 bases agree with TRBD1. V trimming: 6 bases; J trimming: 2 bases; junction bases outside the gene matches: 2. This CDR3 is built from 13 residues. The germline gives CDR1 SGHTA, CDR2 FQGNSA. CDR3 residues: CASRTGGAYEQYF. The CDR3 coding sequence is TGTGCCAGCAGGACAGGGGGGGCCTACGAGCAGTACTTC.

Ten or more counts support this clonotype. The J gene is TRBJ1-2, the V gene TRBV5-4; 10 nucleotides align to TRBD1. CDR1 and CDR2 (germline): SGHNT, YYREEE (reference sequence). Trimming at V came to 5 bases and at J to 2 bases, leaving 12 bases not matched to a gene. The CDR3 has 17 amino acids. The CDR3 DNA is TGTGCCAGCAGGAACCAACAATCGGGACAGGGGAACTATGGCTACACCTTC. Translation gives CASRNQQSGQGNYGYTF.

A few counts support this clonotype. The V gene is TRBV20-1, the J gene TRBJ2-7; 7 bases align to TRBD2. The V and J ends lost 0 bases and 5 bases, in that order; junction bases with no gene match: 13. This CDR3 has 16 amino acids. In germline, CDR1 is DFQATT, CDR2 SNEGSKA (reference sequence). Here the CDR3 reads CSARDPGGGRSHEQYF. CDR3 nucleotide sequence: TGCAGTGCTAGAGATCCCGGGGGAGGGCGAAGCCACGAGCAGTACTTC.

This clonotype showed up many times. The chain has TRBV20-1 and TRBJ2-1; 10 bases line up with TRBD2. The CDR3 loop spans 15 amino acids. The V gene end was trimmed by 3 bases and the J gene end by 5 bases; junction bases not matched to a gene: 7. CDR1 is DFQATT and CDR2 is SNEGSKA in the germline V gene (reference sequence). This chain's CDR3 is CSASKASGRHNEQFF. The CDR3 nucleotides read TGCAGTGCTAGTAAGGCTAGCGGGAGACACAATGAGCAGTTCTTC.

This clonotype was seen a handful of times. V is TRBV30 and J is TRBJ1-5, with TRBD1 matching over 8 bases. CDR3 length equals 15 residues. CDR1 is GTSNPN, CDR2 SVGIG, per germline (reference sequence). V was clipped by 2 bases and J by 4 bases; unmatched bases: 7. The CDR3 coding sequence is TGTGCCTGGAGTTTAACAGGGGGTAAGAATCAGCCCCAGCATTTT. Its translation is CAWSLTGGKNQPQHF.

This clonotype was detected only a few times. The chain recombines TRBV5-1 with TRBJ2-1; TRBD1 aligns across 11 bases. Unmatched junction bases numbered 9, after V lost 4 bases and J lost 3 bases. Germline V lookup: CDR1 SGHRS, CDR2 YFSETQ. CDR3 length: 17 residues. DNA for the CDR3: TGCGCCAGCAGCCGCTCAATCGGGACAGGGGGCTACAATGAGCAGTTCTTC. The encoded protein is CASSRSIGTGGYNEQFF. Filled out from reference TRBV5-1 and TRBJ2-1, the complete variable domain reads KAGVTQTPRYLIKTRGQQVTLSCSPISGHRSVSWYQQTPGQGLQFLFEYFSETQRNKGNFPGRFSGRQFSNSRSEMNVSTLELGDSALYLCASSRSIGTGGYNEQFFGPGTRLTVL.

This clonotype was observed a few times. The chain joins TRBV30 to TRBJ2-2; TRBD2 aligns across 10 bases. The CDR3 runs to 20 residues. V trimming: 4 bases; J trimming: 1 base; junction bases outside the gene matches: 18. CDR1 and CDR2 from the germline V gene are GTSNPN and SVGIG (reference sequence). CDR3 protein: CAWTFRPGLAGGWNTGELFF. CDR3 nucleotides: TGTGCCTGGACCTTCAGGCCCGGGTTAGCGGGAGGCTGGAACACCGGGGAGCTGTTTTTT. Based on the CDR3 plus reference TRBV30 and TRBJ2-2, the full variable domain is SQTIHQWPATLVQPVGSPLSLECTVEGTSNPNLYWYRQAAGRGLQLLFYSVGIGQISSEVPQNLSASRPQDRQFILSSKKLLLSDSGFYLCAWTFRPGLAGGWNTGELFFGEGSRLTVL.

In its sample, this clonotype was seen a few times. The V call is TRBV6-1, the J call TRBJ2-7, with D perhaps assigned TRBD1 or TRBD2 (5 bases each). Trimming pared 6 bases from V and 2 bases from J, leaving 17 bases between. Germline V gives CDR1 MNHNS, CDR2 SASEGT. CDR3 size: 15 residues. The CDR3, as DNA: TGTGCCAGCAGCCCCCCGAGGGGAGTCACCTACGAGCAGTACTTC. Its translation: CASSPPRGVTYEQYF.

V gene TRBV5-1 combines with J gene TRBJ1-1, with D perhaps TRBD1 (5 bases). Looked up from germline, CDR1 is SGHRS and CDR2 is YFSETQ. The CDR3 totals 13 residues. The ends were cut back, 4 bases at V and 8 bases at J, with 15 bases in the middle. CDR3 in amino acids: CASSPGASWEAFF. DNA of the CDR3: TGCGCCAGCAGCCCTGGGGCTAGTTGGGAAGCTTTCTTT.

The J gene is TRBJ2-7, the V gene TRBV28, with no clear D. This CDR3 contains 14 residues. The germline V gene has CDR1 MDHEN and CDR2 SYDVKM. Trimming cost V 6 bases and J 2 bases, with 14 bases left between them. Written as DNA, the CDR3 is TGTGCCAGCAGAATCGCCCGGAGTACCTACGAGCAGTACTTC. Protein: CASRIARSTYEQYF.

This clonotype has more than one count but fewer than ten. V gene TRBV12-3 or TRBV12-4 combines with J gene TRBJ1-6; tentatively, D is TRBD1 (6 bases). This CDR3 region has 14 residues. Trimming removed 3 bases at V and 7 bases at J, with 10 bases between. The CDR3 sequence: CASSFGQGNSPLHF. The CDR3 DNA is TGTGCCAGCAGTTTCGGGCAGGGGAATTCACCCCTCCACTTT.

This clonotype occurred a few times. The rearrangement joins TRBV20-1 to TRBJ2-1; 9 bases align to TRBD1. Per germline, CDR1 DFQATT and CDR2 SNEGSKA (reference sequence). The CDR3 has 14 amino acids. V was clipped by 0 bases and J by 7 bases; unmatched bases: 4. The CDR3 region is CSARDWDRVNEQFF. The CDR3 coding sequence is TGCAGTGCTAGAGATTGGGACAGGGTTAATGAGCAGTTCTTC.

This clonotype has ten or more counts. The CDR3 loop is CASSTRREGYEQYF. The DNA for the CDR3 is TGTGCCAGCAGTACGAGGAGGGAGGGGTACGAGCAGTACTTC. This chain joins TRBV27 and TRBJ2-7; the match to TRBD2 covers 7 bases. The CDR3 loop spans 14 amino acids. The germline CDR1 and CDR2 sequences are MNHEY and SMNVEV (reference sequence). The J segment lost 4 bases and the V segment lost 5 bases, leaving 8 bases of the junction unmatched.

The V call is TRBV20-1, the J call TRBJ1-1; 7 bases are a match to TRBD1. This CDR3 is built from 14 residues. Looked up from germline, CDR1 is DFQATT and CDR2 is SNEGSKA (reference sequence). Trimming took 4 bases from V and 1 from J; bases not matched to a gene: 6. The DNA for the CDR3 is TGCAGTGCTACCAGGGGGAGGGGGAACACTGAAGCTTTCTTT. It specifies CSATRGRGNTEAFF.